These 5 T cell receptor beta chains came from one sample sequenced in a study of blood T cell repertoires in COVID-19. Method: immunoSEQ multiplex PCR; TCRdb's copy keeps in-frame clones and lacks some. The repertoire holds a few hundred thousand clones, 80% to 95% seen once, with around 0.94% in the top ten. Sequenced sample: PBMCs or T cells enriched from blood (not recorded which). The receptors were gathered from a woman aged 40-49 years who had been exposed to COVID-19.

A single count supports this clone. DNA of the CDR3: TGCGCCAGCAGCCCATGGGACAGGGGGAACACTGAAGCTTTCTTT. Translated, it gives CASSPWDRGNTEAFF. This chain links TRBV5-1 with TRBJ1-1, with 10 bases aligning to TRBD1. Unmatched junction bases numbered 4, after V lost 4 bases and J lost 1 base. Per the germline V gene, CDR1 is SGHRS and CDR2 is YFSETQ. The CDR3 contains 15 residues.

The V gene is TRBV5-1, the J gene TRBJ2-2, with 8 bases that match TRBD2. This CDR3 is 16 amino acids long. The J segment lost 2 bases and the V segment lost 0 bases, leaving 3 bases of the junction unmatched. The germline V gene encodes CDR1 SGHRS and CDR2 YFSETQ. The CDR3 bases are TGCGCCAGCAGCTTGGTAGCGGGACTTAACACCGGGGAGCTGTTTTTT. This encodes CASSLVAGLNTGELFF.

The chain has TRBV5-1 and TRBJ2-3, with D maybe TRBD1 (6 bases). The CDR3 is made up of 15 amino acids. The germline V gene encodes CDR1 SGHRS and CDR2 YFSETQ. V lost 4 bases, J lost 1 base, and 13 bases lay in between. The DNA for the CDR3 is TGCGCCAGCAGCCAGGTGGGGGCCGGCACAGATACGCAGTATTTT. This codes for CASSQVGAGTDTQYF.

The chain has TRBV5-1 and TRBJ1-1; 10 nucleotides line up with TRBD1. Germline V lookup: CDR1 SGHRS, CDR2 YFSETQ. V was clipped by 1 base and J by 5 bases; unmatched bases: 8. This CDR3 comprises 16 residues. The CDR3 bases are TGCGCCAGCAGCTTGAAGACAGGGGGCGTTAGGACTGAAGCTTTCTTT. It translates to CASSLKTGGVRTEAFF.

CDR3 in DNA: TGTGCCAGTAGTCCGGGACAGGTCGGCAATGAGCAGTTCTTC. Translated, it gives CASSPGQVGNEQFF. The chain employs TRBV19 and TRBJ2-1, with 8 bases fitting TRBD1. Trimming cost V 5 bases and J 6 bases; bases outside gene matches: 6. This CDR3 is 14 amino acids long. The germline gives CDR1 LNHDA, CDR2 SQIVND (reference sequence).